The 2 T cell receptor beta chains below were found in one sample sequenced in a study of CD8+CD57+ T cells in acquired aplastic anemia. For CDR3 and TCR beta VDJ profiling, genomic DNA was the template used. TCRdb processed the reads anew with MiXCR; each CDR3 protein has one entry. The sample shows about 160,000 distinct CDR3 sequences, around half of them seen only once. By flow cytometry, patients selected for sequencing had shown an expansion of CD8+CD57+ cells. Sequencing was carried out using sorted CD4+, CD8+, or CD8+CD57+ T cells (not recorded which) from PBMCs. The receptor source for this set is a human donor with aplastic anemia.

The chain recombines TRBV10-3 with TRBJ1-2, with a possible D match to TRBD1 (5 bases). The CDR3 contains 13 residues. The V gene's germline CDR1 is ENHRY and CDR2 SYGVKD. The germline V and J ends were trimmed by 8 bases and 8 bases, with 18 bases remaining between them. CDR3 nucleotides: TGTGCCATCCGACAGTGGAGCGGGTTGGGCTACACCTTC. Residues: CAIRQWSGLGYTF.

On this clonotype itself: A read error may account for a junction end that differs from germline. The rearrangement uses TRBV7-2 and TRBJ2-5, with D tentatively TRBD2 (6 bases). This CDR3 has 15 residues. Germline CDR1 reads SGHTA; CDR2 reads FQGNSA. CDR3 sequence: CAGSLVTTSPETQYF. The CDR3 DNA reads TGTGCCGGCAGCTTAGTTACTACTAGCCCGGAGACCCAGTACTTC.